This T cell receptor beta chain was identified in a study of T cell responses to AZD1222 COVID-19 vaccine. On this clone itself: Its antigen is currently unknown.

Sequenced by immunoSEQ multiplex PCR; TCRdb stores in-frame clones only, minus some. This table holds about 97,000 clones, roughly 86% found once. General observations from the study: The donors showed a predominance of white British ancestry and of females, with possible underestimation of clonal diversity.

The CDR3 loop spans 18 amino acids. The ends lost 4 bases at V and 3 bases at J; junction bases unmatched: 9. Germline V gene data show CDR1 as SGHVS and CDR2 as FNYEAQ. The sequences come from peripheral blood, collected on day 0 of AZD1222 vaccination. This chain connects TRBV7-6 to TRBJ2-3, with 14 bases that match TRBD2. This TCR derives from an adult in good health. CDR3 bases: TGTGCCAGCAGCTACAAGGGACTAGCGGGAGCATTTACAGATACGCAGTATTTT. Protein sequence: CASSYKGLAGAFTDTQYF.